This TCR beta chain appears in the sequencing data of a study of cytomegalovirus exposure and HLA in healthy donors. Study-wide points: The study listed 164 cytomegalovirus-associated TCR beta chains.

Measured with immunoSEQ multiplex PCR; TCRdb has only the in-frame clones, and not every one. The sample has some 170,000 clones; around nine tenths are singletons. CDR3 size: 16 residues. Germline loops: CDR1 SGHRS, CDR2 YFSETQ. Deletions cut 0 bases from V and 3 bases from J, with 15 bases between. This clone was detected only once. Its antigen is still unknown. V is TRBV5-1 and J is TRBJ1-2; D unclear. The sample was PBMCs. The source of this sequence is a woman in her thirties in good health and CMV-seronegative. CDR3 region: CASSLVATISYYGYTF. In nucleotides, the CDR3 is TGCGCCAGCAGCTTGGTGGCGACAATCTCATACTATGGCTACACCTTC.